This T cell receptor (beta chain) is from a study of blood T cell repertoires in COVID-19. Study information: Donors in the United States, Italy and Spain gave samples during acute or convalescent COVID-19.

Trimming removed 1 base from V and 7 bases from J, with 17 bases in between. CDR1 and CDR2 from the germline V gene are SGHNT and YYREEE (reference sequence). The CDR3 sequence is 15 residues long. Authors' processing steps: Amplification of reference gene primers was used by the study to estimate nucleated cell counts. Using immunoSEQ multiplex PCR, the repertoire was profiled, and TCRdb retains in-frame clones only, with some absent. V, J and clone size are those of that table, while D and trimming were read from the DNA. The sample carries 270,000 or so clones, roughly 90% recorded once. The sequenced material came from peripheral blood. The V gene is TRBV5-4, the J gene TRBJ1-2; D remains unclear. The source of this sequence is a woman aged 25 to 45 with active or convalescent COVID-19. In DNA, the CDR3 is TGTGCCAGCAGCTTGCTCCGGGATCAACTACGTGGCTACACCTTC. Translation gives CASSLLRDQLRGYTF.